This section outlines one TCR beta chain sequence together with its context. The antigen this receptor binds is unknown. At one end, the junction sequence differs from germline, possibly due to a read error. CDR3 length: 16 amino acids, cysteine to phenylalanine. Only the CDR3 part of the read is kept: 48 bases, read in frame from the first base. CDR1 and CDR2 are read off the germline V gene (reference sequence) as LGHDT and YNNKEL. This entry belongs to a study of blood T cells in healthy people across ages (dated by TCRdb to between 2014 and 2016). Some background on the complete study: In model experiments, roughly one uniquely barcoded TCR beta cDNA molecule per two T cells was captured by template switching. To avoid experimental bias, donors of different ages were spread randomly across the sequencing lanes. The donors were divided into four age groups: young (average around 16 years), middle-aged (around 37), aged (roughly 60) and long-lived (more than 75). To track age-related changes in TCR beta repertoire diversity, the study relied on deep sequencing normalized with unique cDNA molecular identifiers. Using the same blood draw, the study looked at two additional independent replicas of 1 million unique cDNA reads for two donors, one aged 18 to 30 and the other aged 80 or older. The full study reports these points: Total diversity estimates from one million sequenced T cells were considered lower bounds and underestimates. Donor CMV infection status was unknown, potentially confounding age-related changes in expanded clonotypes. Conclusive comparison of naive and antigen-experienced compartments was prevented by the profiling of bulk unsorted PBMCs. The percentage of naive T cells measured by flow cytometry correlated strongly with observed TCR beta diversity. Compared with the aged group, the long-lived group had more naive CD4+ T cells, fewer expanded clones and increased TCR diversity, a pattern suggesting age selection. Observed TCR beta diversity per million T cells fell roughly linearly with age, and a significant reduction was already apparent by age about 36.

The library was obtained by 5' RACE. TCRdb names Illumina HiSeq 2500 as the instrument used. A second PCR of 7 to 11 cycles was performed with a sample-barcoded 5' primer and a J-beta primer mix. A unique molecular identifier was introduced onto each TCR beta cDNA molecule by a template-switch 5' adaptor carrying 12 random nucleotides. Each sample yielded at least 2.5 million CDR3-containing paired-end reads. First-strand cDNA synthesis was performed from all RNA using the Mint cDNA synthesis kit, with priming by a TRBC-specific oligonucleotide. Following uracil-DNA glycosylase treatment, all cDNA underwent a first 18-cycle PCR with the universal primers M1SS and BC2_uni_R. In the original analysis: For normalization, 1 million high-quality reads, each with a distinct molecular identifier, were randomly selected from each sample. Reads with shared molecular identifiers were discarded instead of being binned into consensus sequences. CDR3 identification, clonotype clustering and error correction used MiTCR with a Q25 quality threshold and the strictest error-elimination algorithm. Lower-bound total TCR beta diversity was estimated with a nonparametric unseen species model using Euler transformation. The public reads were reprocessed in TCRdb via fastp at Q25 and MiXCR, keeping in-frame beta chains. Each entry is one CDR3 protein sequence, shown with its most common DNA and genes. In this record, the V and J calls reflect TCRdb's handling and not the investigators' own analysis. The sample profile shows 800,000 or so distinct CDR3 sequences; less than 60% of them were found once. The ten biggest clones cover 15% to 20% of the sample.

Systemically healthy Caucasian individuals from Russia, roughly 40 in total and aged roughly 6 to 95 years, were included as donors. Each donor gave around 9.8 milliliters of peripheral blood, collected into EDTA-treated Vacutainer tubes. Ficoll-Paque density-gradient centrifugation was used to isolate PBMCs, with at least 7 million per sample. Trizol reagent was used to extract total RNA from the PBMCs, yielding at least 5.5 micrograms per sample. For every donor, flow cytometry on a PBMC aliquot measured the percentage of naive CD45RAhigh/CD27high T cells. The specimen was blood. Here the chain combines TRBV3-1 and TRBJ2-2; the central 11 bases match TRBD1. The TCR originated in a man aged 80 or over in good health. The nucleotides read TGTACCAGCAGCCCTCGGACAGGGGGCCGAATAGGGAAGCTGTTTTTT. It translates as CTSSPRTGGRIGKLFF.